This T cell receptor beta chain was found in a study of PD-L1 blockade in urothelial cancer. About the research overall: Each patient had 0 to 3 earlier chemotherapy regimens. Blood analysis occurred 3 weeks (second dose) and 6 weeks after treatment start.

Regarding the study as a whole: Pretreatment clonality of the blood TCR repertoire below the median was predictive of superior survival.

As concerns this clone: Its antigen is undetermined.

Assay used: immunoSEQ multiplex PCR; TCRdb lists only in-frame clones, some missing. The sample lists tens of thousands of clones; more than 70% were seen once. Noted time point: peripheral blood 6 weeks after treatment start. Trimming removed 3 bases from V and 2 bases from J, with 10 bases in between. This CDR3 contains 14 residues. Germline assignment: CDR1 ENHRY and CDR2 SYGVKD. The receptor was isolated from a man aged 60 to 69 with urothelial cancer. Sequencing was performed on PBMCs, taken around atezolizumab (anti-PD-L1) treatment. J is TRBJ2-5 and V is TRBV10-3; possible D gene TRBD2, 5 bases. CDR3 in amino acids: CAISDLRVQETQYF. The CDR3 nucleotides are TGTGCCATCAGTGATTTGAGGGTACAAGAGACCCAGTACTTC.